This TCR beta chain was recovered during a study of T-cell reconstitution after alpha-beta-depleted transplantation in children. Overall study findings and caveats: It was reported that alpha-beta T cells came from several hundred expanded graft clones (about two months after transplant). Most T-cell counts and diversity one year after the transplant came from T cells that were newly produced. Where some patients showed high TCRbeta diversity at day 60, it came from recipient T cells and thymic progenitors that had survived.

Worth noting for this clonotype: Its antigen is currently unknown.

Deletions cut 1 base from V and 2 bases from J, with 9 bases between. This CDR3 has 14 amino acids. Germline lookup yields CDR1 SGHVS and CDR2 FNYEAQ. As it was prepared, the TCRbeta library received unique molecular identifiers. TCRdb itself ran the PCR reads through MiXCR, one entry per CDR3 protein. The repertoire consists of some 600,000 distinct CDR3 sequences, with 13% occurring once and the leading ten covering 2% to 2.5%. The receptor was derived from a male patient between 10 and 17 years old who had a stem cell transplant for acute myeloid leukemia, so the T cells may come from the graft donor. This specimen was PBMCs, mostly from graft donor cells, taken 360 days after TCRalphabeta/CD19-depleted stem cell transplant. This sequence joins TRBV7-6 and TRBJ2-7, with no clear D. The CDR3 DNA reads as TGTGCCAGCAGCTTAGTGGCAAGGGCCTACGAGCAGTACTTC. Amino acids: CASSLVARAYEQYF.